These 22 T cell receptor beta chains originate from one sample sequenced in a study of response to subunit inactivated influenza vaccine. TCRdb ran MiXCR on the RT-PCR reads and lists one entry per CDR3 protein. The profile shows roughly 620,000 distinct CDR3 sequences, approximately 10% of them singletons. These same records also appear under a second study, on T cells expressing NK-cell markers. That source reports: UMI-tagged 5'RACE template switching yielded the TCR beta cDNA.

This specimen was PBMCs from blood, taken on the day of vaccination. Receptor source: a man aged 50-60 years who received an inactivated influenza vaccine.

There are many counts of this clonotype. The chain recombines TRBV12-3 or TRBV12-4 with TRBJ2-1, with 8 bases aligning to TRBD2. The trim removed 7 bases at V and 6 bases at J, leaving 5 bases unmatched. The CDR3 loop spans 13 amino acids. The CDR3 coding sequence is TGTGCCAGCAATCCGGGGGGGTCCAATGAGCAGTTCTTC. As protein: CASNPGGSNEQFF.

J is TRBJ2-3 and V is TRBV5-1; the D call may be TRBD1 or TRBD2 (5 bases each). The CDR3 has 15 amino acids. The ends were cut back, 5 bases at V and 0 bases at J, with 13 bases in the middle. Germline loops: CDR1 SGHRS, CDR2 YFSETQ. DNA of the CDR3: TGCGCCAGCAGTCGTGGGGACCCGAGCACAGATACGCAGTATTTT. It encodes CASSRGDPSTDTQYF.

This clonotype was detected many times. The V and J genes are TRBV5-1 and TRBJ1-4; 10 bases align to TRBD1. Unmatched junction bases numbered 2, after V lost 4 bases and J lost 8 bases. Per the germline V gene, CDR1 is SGHRS and CDR2 is YFSETQ. The CDR3 consists of 13 residues. The CDR3 protein is CASSTGQGEKLFF. Here the CDR3 DNA reads TGCGCCAGCAGCACGGGACAGGGGGAAAAACTGTTTTTT.

This clonotype appeared a single time. This chain joins TRBV7-3 and TRBJ2-1, with 13 bases that match TRBD2. The CDR3 totals 20 residues. V was clipped by 1 base and J by 4 bases; unmatched bases: 13. Germline assignment: CDR1 SGHTA and CDR2 FQGTGA. The CDR3 sequence is CASSLKPRTSGLAGYNEQFF. The CDR3 coding sequence is TGTGCCAGCAGCTTAAAACCGCGAACTTCGGGACTAGCGGGGTACAATGAGCAGTTCTTC.

The CDR3: CASSQRTLATNEKLFF. DNA for the CDR3: TGTGCCAGCAGCCAAAGGACCCTTGCAACTAATGAAAAACTGTTTTTT. The chain links TRBV16 to TRBJ1-4; D is uncertain. V was cut by 2 bases and J by 0 bases, with 10 bases left in between. The CDR3 is 16 residues long. Germline loops: CDR1 KGHSY, CDR2 FQNENV.

V and J are TRBV7-6 and TRBJ1-3; no definite D call. The V end was cut by 0 bases, the J end by 0 bases, with 9 bases between. CDR3 size: 16 residues. CDR1 SGHVS and CDR2 FNYEAQ come from the germline V gene. In DNA form, the CDR3 reads TGTGCCAGCAGCTTAGCTCTCGGTGACTCTGGAAACACCATATATTTT. It specifies CASSLALGDSGNTIYF.

This clonotype was detected many times. CDR3 coding DNA: TGTGCCAGCAAGGGGGGACTAGTTTTATCCGGGGAGCTGTTTTTT. This gives the protein CASKGGLVLSGELFF. This chain connects TRBV6-1 to TRBJ2-2; 8 nucleotides agree with TRBD2. The CDR3 loop spans 15 amino acids. Germline V CDR1 and CDR2: MNHNS, SASEGT. J was trimmed by 6 bases and V by 7 bases; bases with no gene match: 10.

This clonotype was found a few times. J is TRBJ2-2 and V is TRBV20-1; D uncertain. Trimming stripped 6 bases from V and 5 bases from J, with 7 bases between. The CDR3 contains 11 residues. Germline CDR1 and CDR2: DFQATT and SNEGSKA (reference sequence). CDR3 residues: CSAQKTGELFF. The CDR3 DNA is TGCAGTGCACAAAAGACCGGGGAGCTGTTTTTT.

This clonotype has just a few counts. The rearrangement joins TRBV4-3 to TRBJ2-7; no definite D call. CDR3 size: 13 residues. The V end lost 1 base, the J end lost 2 bases, and 6 bases lay between the germline ends. CDR1 is LGHNA, CDR2 YSLEER, per germline. For the CDR3, the DNA is TGCGCCAGCAGCCAAGGGGCCCCCTACGAGCAGTACTTC. It specifies CASSQGAPYEQYF.

The chain uses TRBV5-1 and TRBJ1-2; D is undetermined. This CDR3 contains 13 residues. Germline CDR1 SGHRS, CDR2 YFSETQ. V was cut by 2 bases and J by 3 bases, with 8 bases left in between. CDR3 bases: TGCGCCAGCAGCTTTGAAGGTGACTATGGCTACACCTTC. The encoded protein is CASSFEGDYGYTF.

This clonotype appeared many times. This chain connects TRBV12-3 or TRBV12-4 to TRBJ2-7, with 11 bases identical to TRBD1. Trimming removed 3 bases from V and 6 bases from J; junction bases left unmatched: 4. The CDR3 extends over 14 amino acids. The CDR3 is CASSFWGQGGEQYF. The CDR3 DNA is TGTGCCAGCAGTTTTTGGGGACAGGGGGGCGAGCAGTACTTC.

The CDR3 DNA sequence: TGTGCCACCAGCAGAGGACTAGCGGACTCCTACGAGCAGTACTTC. As protein: CATSRGLADSYEQYF. This chain connects TRBV15 to TRBJ2-7; 9 bases fit TRBD2. The CDR3 extends over 15 amino acids. V was clipped by 1 base and J by 0 bases; unmatched bases: 1. Per the germline V gene, CDR1 is LNHNV and CDR2 is YYDKDF (reference sequence). The whole variable domain, filled in from reference TRBV15 and TRBJ2-7, reads DAMVIQNPRYQVTQFGKPVTLSCSQTLNHNVMYWYQQKSSQAPKLLFHYYDKDFNNEADTPDNFQSRRPNTSFCFLDIRSPGLGDTAMYLCATSRGLADSYEQYFGPGTRLTVT.

There are many counts of this clonotype. V and J are TRBV28 and TRBJ2-7; D ambiguous. The V end lost 2 bases, the J end lost 13 bases, and 18 bases lay between the germline ends. Per the germline V gene, CDR1 is MDHEN and CDR2 is SYDVKM. This CDR3 comprises 13 residues. CDR3 sequence: CASSLPENSRLYF. Here the CDR3 DNA reads TGTGCCAGCAGTTTACCGGAGAACAGCCGGTTATACTTC.

This clonotype was seen only a few times. This chain joins TRBV7-2 and TRBJ2-1; D call uncertain. The V end lost 5 bases, the J end lost 1 base, and 9 bases lay between the germline ends. The CDR3 loop spans 14 amino acids. Germline values: CDR1 SGHTA, CDR2 FQGNSA. This chain's CDR3 is CASSPDISYNEQFF. CDR3 nucleotide sequence: TGTGCCAGCAGCCCAGACATTTCCTACAATGAGCAGTTCTTC.

The genes are TRBV12-3 or TRBV12-4 and TRBJ2-7; tentatively, D is TRBD2 (6 bases). Trimming left V 3 bases short and J 3 bases short, with 12 bases between. The CDR3 length is 14 residues. In DNA form, the CDR3 reads TGTGCCAGCAGTTTCAACGGGAGAGACTACGAGCAGTACTTC. The encoded protein is CASSFNGRDYEQYF.

This chain uses TRBV5-5 with TRBJ2-2; tentative D call: TRBD2 (6 bases). The length of the CDR3 is 15 residues. CDR1 is SGHKS, CDR2 YYEKEE, per germline (reference sequence). The ends were cut back, 3 bases at V and 4 bases at J, with 13 bases in the middle. Here the CDR3 DNA reads TGTGCCAGCAGCTGGGGGGAGATAGGCACCGGGGAGCTGTTTTTT. Translation gives CASSWGEIGTGELFF.

This clonotype has just a few counts. The chain carries TRBV28 and TRBJ2-7; 7 nucleotides match TRBD2. This CDR3 has 15 amino acids. Germline trimming cut 5 bases from V and 3 bases from J; bases unmatched to any gene: 10. Germline values: CDR1 MDHEN, CDR2 SYDVKM. DNA of the CDR3: TGTGCCAGCAGTCTCCGGGACTACTTCTTCTACGAGCAGTACTTC. Amino acid sequence: CASSLRDYFFYEQYF.

This clonotype was seen only a few times. The chain joins TRBV9 to TRBJ2-1; 9 bases agree with TRBD2. Per the germline V gene, CDR1 is SGDLS and CDR2 is YYNGEE. J lost 4 bases, V lost 3 bases, and 8 bases had no gene match. The CDR3 extends over 16 amino acids. The CDR3 loop reads CASSGLMREGYNEQFF. The CDR3 DNA reads TGTGCCAGCAGCGGGTTAATGCGGGAGGGATACAATGAGCAGTTCTTC.

This clonotype was seen a handful of times. This sequence joins TRBV3-1 and TRBJ1-1, with 9 bases identical to TRBD1. Germline trimming cut 8 bases from V and 5 bases from J; bases unmatched to any gene: 6. Germline V gene data show CDR1 as LGHDT and CDR2 as YNNKEL (reference sequence). CDR3 length equals 13 residues. The DNA of the CDR3 is TGTGCCAGCGATCTGGGACAGGGTACTGAAGCTTTCTTT. This codes for CASDLGQGTEAFF.

Many counts were recorded for this clonotype. This rearrangement joins TRBV12-3 or TRBV12-4 to TRBJ1-2; tentatively, D is TRBD1 (6 bases). CDR3 length equals 13 residues. V lost 6 bases to trimming and J lost 4 bases, with 12 bases between them. CDR3 sequence: CASSYRASYGYTF. In nucleotides, the CDR3 is TGTGCCAGCAGCTACAGGGCGAGCTATGGCTACACCTTC.

The V call is TRBV10-3, the J call TRBJ2-5; D not certain. Trimming removed 0 bases at V and 2 bases at J, with 13 bases between. There are 16 residues in the CDR3. The germline CDR1 and CDR2 sequences are ENHRY and SYGVKD. CDR3 region: CAISESSGRPQETQYF. Here the CDR3 DNA reads TGTGCCATCAGTGAGTCGTCGGGCAGACCTCAAGAGACCCAGTACTTC.

The genes are TRBV4-1 and TRBJ2-7; D is unresolved. This CDR3 has 15 amino acids. Trimming cost V 1 base and J 2 bases, with 12 bases left between them. Germline loops: CDR1 MGHRA, CDR2 YSYEKL. In DNA, the CDR3 is TGCGCCAGCAGCCAAGCTTACGGCGACGCCTACGAGCAGTACTTC. Translation gives CASSQAYGDAYEQYF.